This T cell receptor beta chain was recovered during a study of T-cell reconstitution after alpha-beta-depleted transplantation in children. V lost 4 bases to trimming and J lost 0 bases, with 6 bases between them. The CDR3 is 14 amino acids. The germline V gene encodes CDR1 MDHEN and CDR2 SYDVKM. A TCRbeta library incorporating unique molecular identifiers was prepared. TCRdb processed the PCR reads anew with MiXCR; each CDR3 protein has one entry. The sample yields a few hundred thousand distinct CDR3 sequences, over 40% seen once. General observations from the study: After one year, T-cell counts and TCRbeta diversity mostly came from new T cells.

With respect to this clonotype: Its specificity is unknown.

The receptor was isolated from a girl aged 2 to 9 with aplastic anemia, due to receive a stem cell transplant. The starting material was PBMCs, obtained before TCRalphabeta/CD19-depleted stem cell transplant. The chain carries TRBV28 and TRBJ2-2, with no clear D. Written as DNA, the CDR3 is TGTGCCAGCAGTTCGGTGACGAACACCGGGGAGCTGTTTTTT. The encoded protein is CASSSVTNTGELFF.